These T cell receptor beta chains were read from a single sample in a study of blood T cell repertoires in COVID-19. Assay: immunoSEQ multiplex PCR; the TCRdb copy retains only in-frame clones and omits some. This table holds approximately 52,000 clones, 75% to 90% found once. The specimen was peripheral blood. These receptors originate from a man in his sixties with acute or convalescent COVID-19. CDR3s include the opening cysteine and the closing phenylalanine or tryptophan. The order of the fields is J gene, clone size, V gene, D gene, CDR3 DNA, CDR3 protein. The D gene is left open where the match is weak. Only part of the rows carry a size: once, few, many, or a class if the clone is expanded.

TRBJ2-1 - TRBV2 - TGTGCCAGCAGTGATGGGTTCCTAGAGACCTCCTACAATGAGCAGTTCTTC CASSDGFLETSYNEQFF
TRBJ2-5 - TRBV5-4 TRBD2 TGTGCCAGCAGCGGAGTTCGGGAGGGCCGGGAGACCCAGTACTTC CASSGVREGRETQYF
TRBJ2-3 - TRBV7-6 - TGTGCCAGCAGCTTAGAGGGGGTTCTGAGAGGGGCAGATACGCAGTATTTT CASSLEGVLRGADTQYF
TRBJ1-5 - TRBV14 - TGTGCCAGCAGCGTGGCACACAATCAGCCCCAGCATTTT CASSVAHNQPQHF
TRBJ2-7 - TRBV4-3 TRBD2 TGCGCCAGCAGCCGGAGAGGGAGGGGATCGGGCGAGCAGTACTTC CASSRRGRGSGEQYF
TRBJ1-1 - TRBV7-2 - TGTGCCAGCAGCGCTACAGGGAGAGGGACTGAAGCTTTCTTT CASSATGRGTEAFF
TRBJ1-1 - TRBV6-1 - TGTGCCAGCAGTGAAGGGCACAGCCTGAACACTGAAGCTTTCTTT CASSEGHSLNTEAFF
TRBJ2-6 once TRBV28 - TGTGCCAGTGGTCGGTCTGGGGCCAACGTCCTGACTTTC CASGRSGANVLTF
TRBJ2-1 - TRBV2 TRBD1 TGTGCCAGCAGACTCGACAGGGGCTACAATGAGCAGTTCTTC CASRLDRGYNEQFF
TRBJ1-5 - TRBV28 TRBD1 TGTGCCAGCAGACCACAGGGGGCGCTTACCAATCAGCCCCAGCATTTT CASRPQGALTNQPQHF
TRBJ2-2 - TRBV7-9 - TGTGCCAGCAGCTTCCTTTTGCGGGAGAACACCGGGGAGCTGTTTTTT CASSFLLRENTGELFF
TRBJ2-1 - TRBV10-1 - TGCGCCAGCAGTGCGTACGGGAAGAGCTCCTACAATGAGCAGTTCTTC CASSAYGKSSYNEQFF
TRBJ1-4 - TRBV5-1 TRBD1 TGCGCCAGCAGCAGGGGACAGGGGATTACTAATGAAAAACTGTTTTTT CASSRGQGITNEKLFF
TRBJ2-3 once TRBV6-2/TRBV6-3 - TGTGCCAGCAGTTCCGGGGACTTCCCATTCACAGATACGCAGTATTTT CASSSGDFPFTDTQYF
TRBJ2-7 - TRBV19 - TGTGCCAGTGCCCTACAGGGATTTCGCTCCTACGAGCAGTACTTC CASALQGFRSYEQYF
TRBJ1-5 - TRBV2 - TGTGCCAGCAGTGTAGTAGGGGCCAATCAGCCCCAGCATTTT CASSVVGANQPQHF
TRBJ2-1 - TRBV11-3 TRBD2 TGTGCCAGCAGCGCTGAGGGACTAGCGGGGGCTGAGCAGTTCTTC CASSAEGLAGAEQFF
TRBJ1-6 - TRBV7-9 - TGTGCCAGCAGCCCATGGGGGGATAATTCACCCCTCCACTTT CASSPWGDNSPLHF
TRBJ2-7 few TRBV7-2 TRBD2 TGTGCCAGCAGCACCATAGCGGGGGCCCCTGTCGAGCAGTACTTC CASSTIAGAPVEQYF
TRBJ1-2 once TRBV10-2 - TGCGCCAGCAGGAGGGGGATAGGGGGCTACACCTTC CASRRGIGGYTF
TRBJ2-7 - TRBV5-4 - TGTGCCAGCAGCTTGCGAGACGCCGGGGGGCAGTACTTC CASSLRDAGGQYF
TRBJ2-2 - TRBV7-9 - TGTGCCAGCAGCTTAGCGGGACAAAATCGCGGGGAGCTGTTTTTT CASSLAGQNRGELFF
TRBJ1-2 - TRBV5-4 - TGTGCCAGCAGCTTCCACAGCCTACAGGACGGGCGGGGTGGCTACACCTTC CASSFHSLQDGRGGYTF
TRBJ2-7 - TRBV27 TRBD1 TGTGCCAGCAGCCTCGGGACAGGGGGCGGGTACGAGCAGTACTTC CASSLGTGGGYEQYF
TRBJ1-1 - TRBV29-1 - TGCAGCGTTCTCGGCACAGCCCTGGAAGCTTTCTTT CSVLGTALEAFF
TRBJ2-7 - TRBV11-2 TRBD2 TGTGCCAGCAGCTCCCGGACGGGGGGGCACGGGAACGAGCAGTACTTC CASSSRTGGHGNEQYF
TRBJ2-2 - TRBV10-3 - TGTGCCATCAGTGTGACCGGGGGCACCGGGGAGCTGTTTTTT CAISVTGGTGELFF
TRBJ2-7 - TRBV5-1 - TGCGCCAGCAGCTTGTCAGGGACACCCTACGAGCAGTACTTC CASSLSGTPYEQYF
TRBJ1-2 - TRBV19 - TGTGCCTTCCCCGGGGTAAACTATGGCTACACCTTC CAFPGVNYGYTF
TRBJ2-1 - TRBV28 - TGTGCCAGCAGTTTACTTAATGAGCAGTTCTTC CASSLLNEQFF
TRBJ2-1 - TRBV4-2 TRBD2 TGTGCCAGCAGCCAAGAGCTAGCGGGGGGAGATGAGCAGTTCTTC CASSQELAGGDEQFF
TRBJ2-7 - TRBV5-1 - TGCGCCAGCAGCTTGGGTAGAGGGGGGGAAGAGCAGTACTTC CASSLGRGGEEQYF
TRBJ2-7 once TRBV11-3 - TGTGCCAGCAGCTTTGGAGGGGGCGGGACCTACGAGCAGTACTTC CASSFGGGGTYEQYF
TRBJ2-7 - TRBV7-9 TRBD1 TGTGCCAGCAGCAAAAGGACAGGGTTCCACGAGCAGTACTTC CASSKRTGFHEQYF
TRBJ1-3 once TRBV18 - TGTGCCAGCTCCCCCATTGGGGGCCGCTCTGGAAACACCATATATTTT CASSPIGGRSGNTIYF
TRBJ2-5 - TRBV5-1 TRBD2 TGCGCCAGCAGCTTACTAGCGGAGGGAGAGACCCAGTACTTC CASSLLAEGETQYF
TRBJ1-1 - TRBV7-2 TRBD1 TGTGCCAGCAGCTTTGACAGGGGCGTTTACACTGAAGCTTTCTTT CASSFDRGVYTEAFF
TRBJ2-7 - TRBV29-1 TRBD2 TGCAGCGTTCATAGCGGGAGTTCCCCCCACGAGCAGTACTTC CSVHSGSSPHEQYF
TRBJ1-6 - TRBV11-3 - TGTGCCAGCAGTCCACGGCGGAATTCACCCCTCCACTTT CASSPRRNSPLHF
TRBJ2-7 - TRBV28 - TGTGCCAGCAGTTGGCGGAGCCTGAGCTCCTACGAGCAGTACTTC CASSWRSLSSYEQYF
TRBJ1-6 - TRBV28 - TGTGCCAGCAGTTTGGAAACAGGGATCCCACCCCTCCACTTT CASSLETGIPPLHF
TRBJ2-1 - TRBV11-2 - TGTGCCAGCGGAGGGGGCCGCAATGAGCAGTTCTTC CASGGGRNEQFF
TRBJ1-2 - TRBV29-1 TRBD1 TGCAGCGACCTACAGGGGGCAGAAGGCTACACCTTC CSDLQGAEGYTF
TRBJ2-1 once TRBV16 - TGTGCCAGCAGCCCTCACAATGAGCAGTTCTTC CASSPHNEQFF
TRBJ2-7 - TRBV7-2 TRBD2 TGTGCCAGCAGCCCCTTTAGCGGGAGTGGGTACGAGCAGTACTTC CASSPFSGSGYEQYF
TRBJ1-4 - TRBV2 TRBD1 TGTGCCAGCAGACCGGGACAGGCAACTAATGAAAAACTGTTTTTT CASRPGQATNEKLFF
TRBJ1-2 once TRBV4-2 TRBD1 TGTGCCAGCAGCCAGTCCACAGGGGGCTATGGCTACACCTTC CASSQSTGGYGYTF
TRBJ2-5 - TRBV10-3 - TGTGCCATCAGTGAGGGGGGGACTGTCGGGGAGGAGACCCAGTACTTC CAISEGGTVGEETQYF
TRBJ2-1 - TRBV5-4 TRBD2 TGTGCCAGCAGCTTGGCTAGCGGGGGATACAATGAGCAGTTCTTC CASSLASGGYNEQFF
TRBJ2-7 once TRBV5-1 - TGCGCCAGCAGCTTGGGATCGCGGGGCAGGAAAAACGAGCAGTACTTC CASSLGSRGRKNEQYF
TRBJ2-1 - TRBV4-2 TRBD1 TGTGCCAGCAGCCAGGGACAGGGGGCGCGAGAGCAGTTCTTC CASSQGQGAREQFF
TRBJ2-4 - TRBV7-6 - TGTGCCAGCAGCTTAGGCAGTGACGGGAATGCCAAAAACATTCAGTACTTC CASSLGSDGNAKNIQYF
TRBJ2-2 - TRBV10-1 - TGCGCCAGCAGTGAGTCGCTTGGGCCCGGGGAGCTGTTTTTT CASSESLGPGELFF
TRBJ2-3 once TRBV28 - TGTGCCAGCAGCCGAGCGGGTTGGACAGATACGCAGTATTTT CASSRAGWTDTQYF
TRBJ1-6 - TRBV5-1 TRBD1 TGCGCCAGCAGCTGGGGACAGGGCTCCTATAATTCACCCCTCCACTTT CASSWGQGSYNSPLHF